Below, one T cell receptor (beta chain) is given with its context. This sample was taken from a study of blood T cell repertoires in COVID-19. About the study: From T cells, B-cell-depleted T cells, or PBMCs came the material, which was cDNA or gDNA.

Sequencing used immunoSEQ multiplex PCR; TCRdb keeps in-frame clones, though not all of them. Of around 160,000 clones in the sample, roughly 90% were seen once. This CDR3 is 13 amino acids long. Germline V CDR1 and CDR2: SGHNT, YYREEE (reference sequence). The V and J ends lost 0 bases and 9 bases respectively, with 10 bases between them. The origin of this receptor is a man in his sixties with active or convalescent COVID-19. The sequencing input was peripheral blood. This chain connects TRBV5-4 to TRBJ2-1; possibly TRBD2 for D (5 bases). The CDR3 sequence is CASSLAMGVEQFF. Here the CDR3 DNA reads TGTGCCAGCAGCTTGGCCATGGGAGTTGAGCAGTTCTTC.